The clone carrying this TCR beta chain was found many times. Its antigen is unknown. Amplified TCR beta CDR3 regions derived from RNA transcripts. HTBI primers were used for first-round RT-PCR of the TCR CDR3. From the multiplex PCR reads, TCRdb called clonotypes with MiXCR, one entry per CDR3 protein. The sample lists hundreds of thousands of distinct CDR3 sequences, roughly 20% occurring once. The cohort's ophthalmopathy patients, a group with duration under 3 months, had a Clinical Activity Score of at least 3 and a NOSPECS grade of at least 4. These data come from a study of T cells in Graves' hyperthyroidism and ophthalmopathy. Study background: At the time of initial diagnosis and before any treatment, peripheral blood was collected.

The CDR3 runs 12 residues. Germline assignment: CDR1 SNHLY and CDR2 FYNNEI. V shed 8 bases and J shed 0 bases, with 8 bases lying between them. Study results and caveats: Clonotypes that were expanded in thyroid above 0.001 mostly appeared in blood too.

This sequence was found in a man aged 25-45 years with Graves' ophthalmopathy. The sample comprised blood. The chain has TRBV2 and TRBJ2-7, with D perhaps matching TRBD2 (6 bases). The CDR3 sequence: CASGRSSYEQYF. Here the CDR3 DNA reads TGTGCCAGCGGGAGGAGCTCCTACGAGCAGTACTTC.